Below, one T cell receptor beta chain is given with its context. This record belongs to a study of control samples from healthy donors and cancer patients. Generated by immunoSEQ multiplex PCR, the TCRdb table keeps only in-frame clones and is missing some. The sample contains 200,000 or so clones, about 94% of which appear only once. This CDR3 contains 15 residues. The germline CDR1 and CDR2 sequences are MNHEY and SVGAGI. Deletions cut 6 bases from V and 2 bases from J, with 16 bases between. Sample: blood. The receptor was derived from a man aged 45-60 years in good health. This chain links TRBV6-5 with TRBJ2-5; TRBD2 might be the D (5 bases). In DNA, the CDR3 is TGTGCCAGCAGCCTACGGGGAGCCATACAAGAGACCCAGTACTTC. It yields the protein CASSLRGAIQETQYF.